The present T cell receptor (beta chain) was sequenced within a study of blood T cell repertoires in COVID-19. Looking at the study overall: Samples came from the United States, Italy and Spain, spanning acute and convalescent COVID-19.

In the authors' workflow: How many nucleated cells were present was estimated from reference gene primer amplification. The assay was immunoSEQ multiplex PCR, and TCRdb's table has in-frame clones only and misses some. That table furnishes V, J and clone size, whereas the DNA furnished D and trimming. The sample holds over 200,000 clones, less than 85% seen once. V shed 2 bases and J 5 bases; nucleotides not matched to a gene: 2. Germline V lookup: CDR1 SQVTM, CDR2 ANQGSEA. The CDR3 covers 13 residues. The study counted Cohort 3 donors as recovered given two negative PCRs, clearance, or symptom resolution.

Sequences were obtained from PBMCs or T cells enriched from blood (not recorded which). The receptor's source is a man in his sixties who had recovered from COVID-19. V is TRBV29-1 and J is TRBJ2-1; TRBD2 agrees at 8 bases. The CDR3 DNA reads TGCAGCGTTGAAAGGACTAGCCACAATGAGCAGTTCTTC. Amino acids: CSVERTSHNEQFF.